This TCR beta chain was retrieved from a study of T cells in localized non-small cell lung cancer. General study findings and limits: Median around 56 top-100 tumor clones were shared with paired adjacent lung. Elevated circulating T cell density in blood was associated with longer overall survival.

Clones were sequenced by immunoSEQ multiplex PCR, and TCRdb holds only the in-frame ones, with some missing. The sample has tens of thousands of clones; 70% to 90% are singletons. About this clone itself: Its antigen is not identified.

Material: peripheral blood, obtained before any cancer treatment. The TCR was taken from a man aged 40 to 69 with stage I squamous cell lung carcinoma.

The CDR3 spells CASKDISYNEQFF. CDR3 DNA: TGTGCCAGTAAGGACATTTCCTACAATGAGCAGTTCTTC. The rearrangement joins TRBV19 to TRBJ2-1; possible D gene TRBD1, 5 bases. Per the germline V gene, CDR1 is LNHDA and CDR2 is SQIVND (reference sequence). This CDR3 region has 13 residues. The V and J ends lost 7 bases and 1 base respectively, with 8 bases between them.